Following are 11 T cell receptor beta chains from one sample sequenced in a study of T cells in Graves' hyperthyroidism and ophthalmopathy. Researchers amplified the TCR beta CDR3 regions from RNA transcripts. TCR CDR3 regions were first amplified by RT-PCR with HTBI primers. TCRdb reprocessed the multiplex PCR reads via MiXCR and lists one record per CDR3 protein. The sample contains about 560,000 distinct CDR3 sequences, approximately 16% of which appear only once. Sequenced: blood. Receptors were obtained from a young woman with Graves' hyperthyroidism.

This clonotype was seen many times. The chain links TRBV9 to TRBJ2-7; D remains unclear. Germline V CDR1 and CDR2: SGDLS, YYNGEE. The CDR3 extends over 14 amino acids. Trimming stripped 0 bases from V and 2 bases from J, with 9 bases between. CDR3 bases: TGTGCCAGCAGCGTAGGCCTTACCACCTACGAGCAGTACTTC. It encodes CASSVGLTTYEQYF.

The chain carries TRBV29-1 and TRBJ1-1; the D gene is possibly TRBD1 (6 bases). The CDR3 runs to 13 residues. The V end lost 4 bases, the J end lost 5 bases, and 14 bases lay between the germline ends. Germline lookup yields CDR1 SQVTM and CDR2 ANQGSEA. CDR3 amino acids: CSVGRGVVTEAFF. In nucleotides, the CDR3 is TGCAGCGTTGGTAGGGGGGTGGTGACTGAAGCTTTCTTT.

This clonotype was counted ten times or more. V gene TRBV18 combines with J gene TRBJ2-7; D is unclear. V shed 3 bases and J shed 9 bases, with 12 bases lying between them. The CDR3 contains 12 residues. In germline, CDR1 is KGHSH, CDR2 LQKENI. CDR3 nucleotide sequence: TGTGCCAGCTCACCGACATCAAGTGGGCAGTACTTC. Translating gives CASSPTSSGQYF.

The genes are TRBV28 and TRBJ2-1; D possibly uses TRBD1 or TRBD2 (6 bases each). CDR3 length equals 15 residues. Trimming took off 6 bases at V and 5 bases at J, with 17 bases between the two ends. CDR1 and CDR2 from the germline V gene are MDHEN and SYDVKM. The CDR3 region is CASRGGGEKNNEQFF. The CDR3 DNA is TGTGCCAGCAGAGGAGGGGGAGAGAAGAACAATGAGCAGTTCTTC. Drawing the rest from reference TRBV28 and TRBJ2-1, the complete variable domain is DVKVTQSSRYLVKRTGEKVFLECVQDMDHENMFWYRQDPGLGLRLIYFSYDVKMKEKGDIPEGYSVSREKKERFSLILESASTNQTSMYLCASRGGGEKNNEQFFGPGTRLTVL.

The chain carries TRBV3-1 and TRBJ2-7; maybe TRBD1 (5 bases). The V and J ends lost 2 bases and 3 bases respectively, with 17 bases between them. This CDR3 contains 16 residues. Looked up from germline, CDR1 is LGHDT and CDR2 is YNNKEL (reference sequence). This CDR3 reads CASSQLLQGNYYEQYF. The CDR3 bases are TGTGCCAGCAGCCAATTGTTGCAGGGAAATTACTACGAGCAGTACTTC.

V usage is TRBV13 and J usage is TRBJ2-2; TRBD2 matches 9 bases. The length of the CDR3 is 17 residues. The junction had 9 bases not matched to a gene; V was cut back by 5 bases and J by 2 bases. Germline CDR1 PRHDT, CDR2 FYEKMQ (reference sequence). The CDR3: CASSLLRGGINTGELFF. The CDR3 DNA is TGTGCCAGCAGCCTATTGCGGGGGGGCATAAACACCGGGGAGCTGTTTTTT.

The chain carries TRBV7-3 and TRBJ2-2; 7 nucleotides line up with TRBD1. Germline values: CDR1 SGHTA, CDR2 FQGTGA. The CDR3 has 15 residues. Unmatched junction bases numbered 8, after V lost 4 bases and J lost 6 bases. DNA of the CDR3: TGTGCCAGCAGCTATGGACAGGTCCCTCCCGGGGAGCTGTTTTTT. It yields the protein CASSYGQVPPGELFF.

This rearrangement joins TRBV19 to TRBJ1-5; possibly TRBD1 for D (6 bases). Looked up from germline, CDR1 is LNHDA and CDR2 is SQIVND (reference sequence). The CDR3 is made up of 16 amino acids. The V gene lost 2 bases and the J gene lost 2 bases, with 13 bases spanning the gap. The CDR3 spells CASSIPRQVRNQPQHF. For the CDR3, the DNA is TGTGCCAGTAGTATACCCCGACAGGTTCGCAATCAGCCCCAGCATTTT. Full variable domain (outside the CDR3, taken from reference TRBV19 and TRBJ1-5): DGGITQSPKYLFRKEGQNVTLSCEQNLNHDAMYWYRQDPGQGLRLIYYSQIVNDFQKGDIAEGYSVSREKKESFPLTVTSAQKNPTAFYLCASSIPRQVRNQPQHFGDGTRLSIL.

This clonotype was recorded at least ten times. The V call is TRBV10-3, the J call TRBJ2-5, with D possibly called TRBD1 or TRBD2 (6 bases each). The germline CDR1 and CDR2 sequences are ENHRY and SYGVKD. CDR3 length: 16 amino acids. The V and J ends lost 4 bases and 1 base respectively, with 16 bases between them. The CDR3, as DNA: TGTGCCATCAGTGTCTTCAGCGGAGGGGGCCAAGAGACCCAGTACTTC. Residues: CAISVFSGGGQETQYF.

The CDR3 loop reads CASSPREGQGDNQPQHF. In nucleotides, the CDR3 is TGCGCCAGCAGTCCTCGAGAGGGACAGGGAGATAATCAGCCCCAGCATTTT. The rearrangement joins TRBV10-1 to TRBJ1-5; 9 bases are shared with TRBD1. Trimming at V came to 5 bases and at J to 4 bases, leaving 12 bases not matched to a gene. In germline, CDR1 is WNHNN, CDR2 SYGVQD (reference sequence). The CDR3 is 17 residues long.

This clonotype was seen at least ten times. J is TRBJ2-5 and V is TRBV20-1; tentative D call: TRBD2 (6 bases). The CDR3 is 12 amino acids. Germline CDR1 and CDR2: DFQATT and SNEGSKA (reference sequence). V lost 7 bases and J 1 base, leaving 10 bases between the germline ends. CDR3 sequence reads: CSEERAQETQYF. The CDR3 nucleotides are TGCAGTGAGGAGCGGGCCCAAGAGACCCAGTACTTC.